This T cell receptor beta chain originates from a study of blood T cell repertoires in COVID-19. CDR1 is SGDLS, CDR2 YYNGEE, per germline. The CDR3 runs to 17 residues. The ends lost 2 bases at V and 1 base at J; junction bases unmatched: 7. Produced via immunoSEQ multiplex PCR; TCRdb's table is partial and in-frame only. The profile shows about 170,000 clones, approximately 92% of them singletons. The receptor was isolated from a woman aged 45-65 years with acute or convalescent COVID-19. The sample comprised peripheral blood. The V gene is TRBV9, the J gene TRBJ2-1, with 9 bases aligning to TRBD2. CDR3 in DNA: TGTGCCAGCAGCGTGCTAGCGGGACCAACTTCCTACAATGAGCAGTTCTTC. Translation gives CASSVLAGPTSYNEQFF.